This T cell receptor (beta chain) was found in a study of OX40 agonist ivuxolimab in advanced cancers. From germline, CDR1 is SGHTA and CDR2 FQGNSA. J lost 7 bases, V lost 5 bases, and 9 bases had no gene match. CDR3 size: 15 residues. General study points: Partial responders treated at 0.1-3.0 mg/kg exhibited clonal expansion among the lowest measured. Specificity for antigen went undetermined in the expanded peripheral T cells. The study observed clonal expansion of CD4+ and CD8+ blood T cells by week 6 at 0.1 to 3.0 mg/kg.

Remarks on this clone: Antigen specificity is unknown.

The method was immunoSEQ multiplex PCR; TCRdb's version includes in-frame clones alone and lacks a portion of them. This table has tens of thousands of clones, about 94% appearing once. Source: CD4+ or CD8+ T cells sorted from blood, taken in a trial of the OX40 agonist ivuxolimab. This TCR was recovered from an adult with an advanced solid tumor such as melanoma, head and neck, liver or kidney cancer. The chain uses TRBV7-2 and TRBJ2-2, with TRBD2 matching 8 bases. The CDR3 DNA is TGTGCCAGCAGCCCTTGGGCGGGAGGAATCGGGGAGCTGTTTTTT. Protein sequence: CASSPWAGGIGELFF. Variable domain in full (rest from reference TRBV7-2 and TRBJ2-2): GAGVSQSPSNKVTEKGKDVELRCDPISGHTALYWYRQSLGQGLEFLIYFQGNSAPDKSGLPSDRFSAERTGGSVSTLTIQRTQQEDSAVYLCASSPWAGGIGELFFGEGSRLTVL.